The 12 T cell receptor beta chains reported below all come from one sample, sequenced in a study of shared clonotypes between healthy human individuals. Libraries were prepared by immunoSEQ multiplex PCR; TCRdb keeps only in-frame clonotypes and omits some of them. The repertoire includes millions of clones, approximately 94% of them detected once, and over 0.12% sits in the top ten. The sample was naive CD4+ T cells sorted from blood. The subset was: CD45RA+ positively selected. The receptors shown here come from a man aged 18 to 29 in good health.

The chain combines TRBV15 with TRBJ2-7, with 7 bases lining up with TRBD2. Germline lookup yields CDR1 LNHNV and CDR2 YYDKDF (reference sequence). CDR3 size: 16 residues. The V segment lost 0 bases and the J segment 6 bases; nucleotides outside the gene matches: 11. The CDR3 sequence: CATSRDSGTTVVEQYF. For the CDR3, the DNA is TGTGCCACCAGCAGAGATTCCGGGACTACAGTTGTCGAGCAGTACTTC. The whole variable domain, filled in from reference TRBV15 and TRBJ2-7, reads DAMVIQNPRYQVTQFGKPVTLSCSQTLNHNVMYWYQQKSSQAPKLLFHYYDKDFNNEADTPDNFQSRRPNTSFCFLDIRSPGLGDTAMYLCATSRDSGTTVVEQYFGPGTRLTVT.

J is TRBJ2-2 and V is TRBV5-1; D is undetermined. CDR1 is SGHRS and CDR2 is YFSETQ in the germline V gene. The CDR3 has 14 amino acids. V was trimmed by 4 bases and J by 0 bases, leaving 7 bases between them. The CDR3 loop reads CASSGQTNTGELFF. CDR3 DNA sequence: TGCGCCAGCAGCGGTCAGACGAACACCGGGGAGCTGTTTTTT.

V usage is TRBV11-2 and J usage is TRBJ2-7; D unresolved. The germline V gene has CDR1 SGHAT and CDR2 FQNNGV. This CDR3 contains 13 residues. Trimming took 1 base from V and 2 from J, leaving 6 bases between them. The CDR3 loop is CASSLGPTYEQYF. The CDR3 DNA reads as TGTGCCAGCAGCTTAGGTCCCACCTACGAGCAGTACTTC.

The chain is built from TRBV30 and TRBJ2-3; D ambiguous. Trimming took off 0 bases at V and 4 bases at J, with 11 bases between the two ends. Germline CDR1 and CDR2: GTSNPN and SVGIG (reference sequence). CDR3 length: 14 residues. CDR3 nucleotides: TGTGCCTGGAGTGTACTCACTGGCGCAGATACGCAGTATTTT. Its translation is CAWSVLTGADTQYF.

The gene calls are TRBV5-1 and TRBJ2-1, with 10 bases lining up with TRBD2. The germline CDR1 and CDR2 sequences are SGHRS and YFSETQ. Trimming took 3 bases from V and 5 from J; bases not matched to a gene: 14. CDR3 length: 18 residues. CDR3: CASSSQKTTSGANNEQFF. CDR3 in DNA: TGCGCCAGCAGCTCGCAGAAAACTACTAGCGGGGCTAACAATGAGCAGTTCTTC.

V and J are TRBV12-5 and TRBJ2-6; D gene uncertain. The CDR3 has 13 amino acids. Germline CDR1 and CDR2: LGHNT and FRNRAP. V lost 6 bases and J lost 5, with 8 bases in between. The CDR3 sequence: CASGQSRANVLTF. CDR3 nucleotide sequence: TGTGCTAGTGGACAAAGTCGGGCCAACGTCCTGACTTTC.

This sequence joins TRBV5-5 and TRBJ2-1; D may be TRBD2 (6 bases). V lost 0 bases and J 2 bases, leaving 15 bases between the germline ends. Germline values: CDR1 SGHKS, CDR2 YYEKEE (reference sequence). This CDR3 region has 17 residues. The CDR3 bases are TGTGCCAGCAGCTTGGCCCTGGCAGGGAGGCCCTACAATGAGCAGTTCTTC. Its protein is CASSLALAGRPYNEQFF.

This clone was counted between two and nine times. The CDR3 DNA follows: TGTGCCTGGAGTGTAGGAGGGGCCGGTTTCAATCAGCCCCAGCATTTT. It specifies CAWSVGGAGFNQPQHF. The chain combines TRBV30 with TRBJ1-5; tentative D call: TRBD1 (5 bases). This CDR3 contains 16 residues. The germline V and J ends were trimmed by 0 bases and 3 bases, with 15 bases remaining between them. The V gene's germline CDR1 is GTSNPN and CDR2 SVGIG (reference sequence).

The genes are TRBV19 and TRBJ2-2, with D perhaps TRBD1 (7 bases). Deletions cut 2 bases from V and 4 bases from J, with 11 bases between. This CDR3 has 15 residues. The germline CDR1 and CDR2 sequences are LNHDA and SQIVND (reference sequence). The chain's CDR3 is CASSIQGGVTGELFF. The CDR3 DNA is TGTGCCAGTAGTATACAGGGGGGAGTCACCGGGGAGCTGTTTTTT.

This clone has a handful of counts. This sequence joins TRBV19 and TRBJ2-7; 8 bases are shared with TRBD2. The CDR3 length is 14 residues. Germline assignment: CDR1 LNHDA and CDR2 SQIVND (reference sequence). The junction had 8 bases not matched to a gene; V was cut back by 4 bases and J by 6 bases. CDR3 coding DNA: TGTGCCAGTAGTACTGGACTAGCTCTTCTCGAGCAGTACTTC. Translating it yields CASSTGLALLEQYF.

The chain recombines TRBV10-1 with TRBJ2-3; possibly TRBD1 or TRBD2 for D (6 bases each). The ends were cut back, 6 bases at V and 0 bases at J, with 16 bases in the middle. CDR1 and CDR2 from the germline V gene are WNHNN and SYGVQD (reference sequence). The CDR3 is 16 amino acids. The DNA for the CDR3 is TGCGCCAGCAGCTTTATCAGGGGAGGCAGCACAGATACGCAGTATTTT. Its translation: CASSFIRGGSTDTQYF.

The CDR3 bases are TGTGCTAGTGGCCTGGCCACAGATACGCAGTATTTT. Protein: CASGLATDTQYF. V usage is TRBV12-5 and J usage is TRBJ2-3; the D is unclear. V lost 6 bases and J lost 2, with 6 bases in between. The CDR3 has 12 residues. CDR1 and CDR2 from the germline V gene are LGHNT and FRNRAP.